This TCR beta chain was profiled in a study of tissue T cells after allogeneic stem cell transplantation. Study-wide context: All graft-versus-host disease patients had gastrointestinal involvement and received several lines of directed therapy. Smaller viable blood or marrow samples skipped sorting for direct DNA extraction. Study-wide results and caveats: This small cohort was clinically heterogeneous, and sampling depth was a limitation. Few T cell clones were shared across patients, but motif clusters showed tissue-specific shared signatures.

The CDR3 loop spans 13 amino acids. V gave up 6 bases and J gave up 0 bases, with 7 bases separating them. Germline CDR1 MNHEY, CDR2 SVGAGI. TCRdb's table, derived via immunoSEQ multiplex PCR, lists solely in-frame clones and lacks some. There are some 45,000 clones in the sample; roughly 92% occur only once, and roughly 3.8% lies in the top ten. In regard to this clone: Its specificity is unknown.

This receptor was obtained from a woman between 35 and 70 years old who later had graft-versus-host disease after an allogeneic stem cell transplant. This rearrangement joins TRBV6-5 to TRBJ2-3; D call uncertain. Sequenced material: blood, taken before transplantation. Here the CDR3 DNA reads TGTGCCAGCAGATATCGGAGCACAGATACGCAGTATTTT. Residues: CASRYRSTDTQYF.